The T cell receptor (beta chain) under discussion was sequenced for a study of CD8 T cells in Susac syndrome. RNA was extracted with the RNeasy kit, and a quantity of roughly 0.45 to 1 ug was reverse transcribed using random hexamers. The amplification used immunoSEQ multiplex PCR on TCR beta CDR3; it spanned 54 Vbeta and 13 Jbeta. One entry per CDR3 protein, called by TCRdb with MiXCR from the immunoSEQ multiplex PCR reads. Counted here are hundreds of thousands of distinct CDR3 sequences, approximately 85% occurring once; the ten biggest clones make up around 0.21%. The CDR3 spans 15 residues. CDR1 is LGHNA and CDR2 is YSLEER in the germline V gene. A note on this clonotype: The junction does not match germline at one end; this may be a read error.

This receptor was obtained from a human donor with multiple sclerosis. V is TRBV4-3 and J is TRBJ1-3; the match to TRBD1 covers 7 bases. Input material: CD8+ T cells from PBMCs. CDR3 in DNA: TGCGCCAGCAGCCAATACAGGGGTTCTGGAAACACCATACATTTT. Its translation is CASSQYRGSGNTIHF.